This T cell receptor (beta chain) was sequenced for a study of T cell clones after liver transplantation. Data came from immunoSEQ multiplex PCR; TCRdb stores just in-frame clones and leaves some out. The sample shows about 7,900 clones, 75% to 85% of them seen only once. The CDR3 is made up of 15 amino acids. The J segment lost 5 bases and the V segment lost 5 bases, leaving 10 bases of the junction unmatched. Germline CDR1 and CDR2: SEHNR and FQNEAQ (reference sequence). Thawed unstimulated PBMCs were FACS-sorted by CD3, CD4 and CD8 into two populations. The rearrangement links TRBV7-9 to TRBJ2-7; 9 nucleotides line up with TRBD1. This clonotype was obtained from a human donor who received a liver transplant. Sequences were derived from CD8+ T cells from blood, sampled before liver transplant. The CDR3 DNA follows: TGTGCCAGCAGCAGCCGAGGGACAGGGCGGCACGAGCAGTACTTC. Translated: CASSSRGTGRHEQYF.